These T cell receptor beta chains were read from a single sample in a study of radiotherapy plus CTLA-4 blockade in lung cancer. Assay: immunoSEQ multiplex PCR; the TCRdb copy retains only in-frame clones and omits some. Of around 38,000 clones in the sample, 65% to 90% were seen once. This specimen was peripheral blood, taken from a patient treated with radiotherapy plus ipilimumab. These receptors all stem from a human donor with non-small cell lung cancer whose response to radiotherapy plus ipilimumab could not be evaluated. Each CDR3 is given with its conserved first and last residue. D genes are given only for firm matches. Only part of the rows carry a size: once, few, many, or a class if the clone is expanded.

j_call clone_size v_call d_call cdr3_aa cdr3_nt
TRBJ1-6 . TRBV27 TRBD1 CATRTGSSYNSPLHF TGTGCCACCAGGACAGGGAGCTCCTATAATTCACCCCTCCACTTT
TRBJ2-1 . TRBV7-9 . CASRGLYNEQFF TGTGCCAGCCGGGGATTATACAATGAGCAGTTCTTC
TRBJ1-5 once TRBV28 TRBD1 CASSWTGGRQPQHF TGTGCCAGCAGTTGGACAGGGGGCAGACAGCCCCAGCATTTT
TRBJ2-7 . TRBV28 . CASSFSYGGRAYEQYF TGTGCCAGCAGTTTCAGTTACGGAGGCCGGGCCTACGAGCAGTACTTC
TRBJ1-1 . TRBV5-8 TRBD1 CASGSGGRTEAFF TGTGCCAGTGGGTCAGGGGGCAGAACTGAAGCTTTCTTT
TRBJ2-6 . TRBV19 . CASSQGTGANVLTF TGTGCCAGTAGTCAGGGGACTGGGGCCAACGTCCTGACTTTC
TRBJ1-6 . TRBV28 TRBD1 CASSPTGTGGIGYNSPLHF TGTGCCAGCAGTCCAACCGGGACAGGGGGAATAGGATATAATTCACCCCTCCACTTT
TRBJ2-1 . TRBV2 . CASSVQGNEQFF TGTGCCAGCAGCGTACAGGGCAATGAGCAGTTCTTC
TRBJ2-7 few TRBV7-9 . CASSFTQGRLNEQYF TGTGCCAGCAGCTTTACCCAGGGGAGACTTAACGAGCAGTACTTC
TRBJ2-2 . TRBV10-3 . CAISVRGYTGELFF TGTGCCATCAGTGTCCGGGGTTACACCGGGGAGCTGTTTTTT
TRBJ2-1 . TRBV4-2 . CASRQQARDNNEQFF TGTGCCAGCAGGCAACAGGCGCGAGACAACAATGAGCAGTTCTTC
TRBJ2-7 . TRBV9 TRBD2 CASSVGSGGPYEQYF TGTGCCAGCAGCGTAGGAAGCGGGGGCCCCTACGAGCAGTACTTC
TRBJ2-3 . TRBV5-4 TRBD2 CASSSSGVQTHTQYF TGTGCCAGCAGCTCCAGCGGGGTTCAAACACATACGCAGTATTTT
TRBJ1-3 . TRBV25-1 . CASSGLISGNTIYF TGTGCCAGCAGTGGACTGATCTCTGGAAACACCATATATTTT
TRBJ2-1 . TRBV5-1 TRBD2 CASSLEGLATYNEQFF TGCGCCAGCAGCTTGGAGGGACTAGCGACCTACAATGAGCAGTTCTTC
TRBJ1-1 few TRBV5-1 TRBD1 CASSVQGSAEAFF TGCGCCAGCAGCGTACAGGGGAGTGCTGAAGCTTTCTTT
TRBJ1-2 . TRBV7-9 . CASSFDESLGYGYTF TGTGCCAGCAGCTTCGATGAGAGTCTCGGCTATGGCTACACCTTC
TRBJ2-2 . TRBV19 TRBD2 CASWRGSEVF TGTGCCAGCTGGCGGGGGAGCGAGGTTTTT
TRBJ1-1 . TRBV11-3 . CASSAKTGRGNTEAFF TGTGCCAGCAGCGCCAAAACTGGCAGGGGGAACACTGAAGCTTTCTTT
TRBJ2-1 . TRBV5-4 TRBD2 CASSSGGRSSYNEQFF TGTGCCAGCAGCAGTGGCGGGAGGAGCTCCTACAATGAGCAGTTCTTC
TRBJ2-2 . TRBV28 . CASSFGRDTGELFF TGTGCCAGCAGTTTTGGCAGGGACACCGGGGAGCTGTTTTTT
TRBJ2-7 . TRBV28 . CASSLDSESYEQYF TGTGCCAGCAGTTTAGACAGTGAATCCTACGAGCAGTACTTC
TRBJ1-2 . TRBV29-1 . CSVDVRGFGYTF TGCAGCGTTGACGTACGGGGGTTCGGCTACACCTTC
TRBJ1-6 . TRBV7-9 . CASSLVQGANSPLHF TGTGCCAGCAGCTTAGTACAGGGTGCGAATTCACCCCTCCACTTT
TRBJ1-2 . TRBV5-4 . CASSEDSYGYTF TGTGCCAGCAGCGAGGACAGCTATGGCTACACCTTC
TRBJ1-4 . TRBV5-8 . CASSPGQSATNEKLFF TGTGCCAGCAGCCCCGGACAGAGCGCAACTAATGAAAAACTGTTTTTT
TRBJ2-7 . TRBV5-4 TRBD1 CASRRDRGEQYF TGTGCCAGCCGCCGGGACAGGGGCGAGCAGTACTTC
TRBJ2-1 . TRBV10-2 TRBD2 CASGSSGGSYNEQFF TGCGCCAGCGGGTCTAGCGGTGGGTCCTACAATGAGCAGTTCTTC
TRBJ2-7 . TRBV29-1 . CSAGDSATYEQYF TGCAGCGCCGGAGACAGTGCTACCTACGAGCAGTACTTC
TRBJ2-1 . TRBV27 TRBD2 CASSFSGGIYNEQFF TGTGCCAGCAGTTTTAGCGGGGGAATCTACAATGAGCAGTTCTTC
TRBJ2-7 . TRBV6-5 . CASSNYLYEQYF TGTGCCAGCAGTAACTATCTGTACGAGCAGTACTTC
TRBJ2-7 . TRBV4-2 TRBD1 CASSQEETGSYEQYF TGTGCCAGCAGCCAAGAGGAGACAGGGTCCTACGAGCAGTACTTC
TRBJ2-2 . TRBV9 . CASAREGTGELFF TGTGCCAGCGCTCGCGAGGGCACCGGGGAGCTGTTTTTT
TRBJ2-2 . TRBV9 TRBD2 CATREGPNTGELFF TGTGCCACTCGGGAGGGCCCGAACACCGGGGAGCTGTTTTTT
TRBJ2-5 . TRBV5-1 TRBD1 CASNEPGGAETQYF TGCGCCAGCAACGAACCAGGGGGCGCAGAGACCCAGTACTTC
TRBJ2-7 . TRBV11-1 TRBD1 CASSAGTGGWEQYF TGTGCCAGCAGCGCCGGGACAGGGGGCTGGGAGCAGTACTTC
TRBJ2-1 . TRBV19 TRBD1 CASSGQAYNEQFF TGTGCCAGTTCCGGACAGGCTTACAATGAGCAGTTCTTC
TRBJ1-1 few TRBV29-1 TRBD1 CSAATGQTYEAFF TGCAGCGCTGCGACAGGGCAGACCTACGAAGCTTTCTTT
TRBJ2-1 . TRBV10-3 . CAISENSDKGQFF TGTGCCATCAGTGAGAACTCGGACAAGGGGCAGTTCTTC
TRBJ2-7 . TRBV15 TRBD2 CATSRAGSGPSYEQYF TGTGCCACCAGCAGAGCGGGTAGCGGGCCCTCCTACGAGCAGTACTTC
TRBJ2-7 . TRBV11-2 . CASSFGGSYEQYF TGTGCCAGCAGCTTCGGGGGATCCTACGAGCAGTACTTC
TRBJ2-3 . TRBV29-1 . CSVLGMRTAGKDTQYF TGCAGCGTTCTGGGGATGCGAACGGCAGGGAAAGATACGCAGTATTTT
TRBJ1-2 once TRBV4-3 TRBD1 CASSPQGLGYGYTF TGCGCCAGCAGCCCACAGGGGTTAGGGTATGGCTACACCTTC
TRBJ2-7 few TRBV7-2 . CASSSSVGLTGRRAYEQYF TGTGCCAGCAGCTCATCAGTCGGGTTAACAGGTCGGAGGGCCTACGAGCAGTACTTC
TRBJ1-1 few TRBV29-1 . CSVGNRLAMNTEAFF TGCAGCGTAGGGAACAGGTTAGCCATGAACACTGAAGCTTTCTTT
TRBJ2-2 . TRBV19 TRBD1 CASSKSGGQGFGELFF TGTGCCAGCTCAAAGTCCGGTGGACAGGGCTTCGGGGAGCTGTTTTTT